This T cell receptor (beta chain) came from a study of shared clonotypes between healthy human individuals. Study-wide background: The donor pool was made up of two women and three men aged 18 to 49. The plates for each donor numbered three CD4 naive, three CD4 memory, two CD8 naive and one CD8 memory.

Naive CD8 cells comprised CD45RO-negative, CCR7-positively selected cells, excluding terminally differentiated effector memory CD45RA+ cells. Generated by immunoSEQ multiplex PCR, the TCRdb table keeps only in-frame clones and is missing some. Of hundreds of thousands of clones listed, about 90% are singletons. The V end lost 4 bases, the J end lost 0 bases, and 8 bases lay between the germline ends. Germline V gene data show CDR1 as PRHDT and CDR2 as FYEKMQ (reference sequence). The CDR3 is 14 residues long. The chain uses TRBV13 and TRBJ2-3; D possibly corresponds to TRBD2 (5 bases). Sequencing was performed on naive CD8+ T cells sorted from blood. This sequence originates from a man in his thirties or forties in good health. CDR3 coding DNA: TGTGCCAGCAGCTCCGGAGGAAGCACAGATACGCAGTATTTT. This gives the protein CASSSGGSTDTQYF.